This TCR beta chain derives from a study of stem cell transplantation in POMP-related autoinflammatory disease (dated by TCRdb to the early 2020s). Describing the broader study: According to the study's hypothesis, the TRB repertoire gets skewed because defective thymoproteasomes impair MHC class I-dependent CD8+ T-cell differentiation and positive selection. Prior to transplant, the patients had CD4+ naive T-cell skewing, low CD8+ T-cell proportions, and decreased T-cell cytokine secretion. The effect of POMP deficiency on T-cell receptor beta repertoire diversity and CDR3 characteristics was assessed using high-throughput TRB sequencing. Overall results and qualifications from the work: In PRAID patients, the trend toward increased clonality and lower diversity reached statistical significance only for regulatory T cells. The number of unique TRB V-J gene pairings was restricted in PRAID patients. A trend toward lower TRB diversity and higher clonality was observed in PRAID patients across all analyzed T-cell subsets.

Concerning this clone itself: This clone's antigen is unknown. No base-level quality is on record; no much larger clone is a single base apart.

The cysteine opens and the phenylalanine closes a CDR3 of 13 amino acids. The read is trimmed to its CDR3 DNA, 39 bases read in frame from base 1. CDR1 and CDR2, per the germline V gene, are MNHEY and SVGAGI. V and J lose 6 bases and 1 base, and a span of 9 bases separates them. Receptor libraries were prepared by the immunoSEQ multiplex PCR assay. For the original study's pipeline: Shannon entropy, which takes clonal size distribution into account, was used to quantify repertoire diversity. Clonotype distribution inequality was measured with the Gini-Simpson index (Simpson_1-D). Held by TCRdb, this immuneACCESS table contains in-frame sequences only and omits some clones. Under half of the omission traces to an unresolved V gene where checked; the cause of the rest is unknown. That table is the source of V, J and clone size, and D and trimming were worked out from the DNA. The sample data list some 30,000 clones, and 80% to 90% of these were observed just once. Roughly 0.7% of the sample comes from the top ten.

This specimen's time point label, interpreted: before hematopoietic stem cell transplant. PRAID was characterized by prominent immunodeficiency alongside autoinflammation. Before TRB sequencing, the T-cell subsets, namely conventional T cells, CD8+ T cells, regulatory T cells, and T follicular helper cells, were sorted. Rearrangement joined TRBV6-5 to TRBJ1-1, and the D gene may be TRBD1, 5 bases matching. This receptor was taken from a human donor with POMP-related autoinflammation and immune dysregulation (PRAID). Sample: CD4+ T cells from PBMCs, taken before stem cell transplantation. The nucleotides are TGTGCCAGCAGCCCGGGGGGGAACACTGAAGCTTTCTTT. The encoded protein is CASSPGGNTEAFF.